This TCR beta chain was recorded in a study of blood T cell repertoires in COVID-19. Study details: COVID-19 samples, acute and convalescent, were from the United States, Italy and Spain. The analysed material was cDNA or gDNA that came from T cells, B-cell-depleted T cells, or PBMCs.

The CDR3 has 15 amino acids. Per germline, CDR1 SGHRS and CDR2 YFSETQ. Trimming left V 0 bases short and J 3 bases short, with 12 bases between. Allocation to cohorts depended on clinical history reported by the participants. Two negative PCRs, clearance, or symptom resolution had been documented for recovered Cohort 3 donors. The data were produced by immunoSEQ multiplex PCR, yet TCRdb's version contains in-frame clones alone and is incomplete. The data show around 300,000 clones, with approximately 92% seen just once and more than 0.95% held by the top ten. Sequenced input: PBMCs or T cells enriched from blood (not recorded which). The source is a woman aged 25-40 years who had recovered from COVID-19. This chain connects TRBV5-1 to TRBJ1-2, with D perhaps TRBD1 (5 bases). The CDR3 bases are TGCGCCAGCAGCTTGGGGAACTTAGGGGACTATGGCTACACCTTC. This translates into CASSLGNLGDYGYTF.